Shown below are 29 T cell receptor beta chains from a single sample sequenced in a study of CD4 T cells in relation to SARS-CoV-2 and coronaviruses. No antigen has been assigned to these receptors. Assay used: immunoSEQ multiplex PCR; TCRdb lists only in-frame clones, some missing. The sample contains 35,000 to 40,000 clones, under 85% of which appear only once. Material: memory CD4+ T cells from PBMCs, cultured in vitro. All receptors derive from an adult with COVID-19.

The rearrangement links TRBV5-5 to TRBJ2-5, with D perhaps matching TRBD1 (6 bases). V lost 1 base, J lost 2 bases, and 6 bases lay in between. Germline V gives CDR1 SGHKS, CDR2 YYEKEE (reference sequence). CDR3 length equals 13 residues. In DNA, the CDR3 is TGTGCCAGCAGCTTGCAGGGGCAAGAGACCCAGTACTTC. It translates to CASSLQGQETQYF.

CDR3 nucleotides: TGTGCCAGCAGTTTTGCAGGGAGGTTCGGATCCTACGAGCAGTACTTC. Translating it yields CASSFAGRFGSYEQYF. V and J are TRBV28 and TRBJ2-7, with D perhaps matching TRBD2 (6 bases). In germline, CDR1 is MDHEN, CDR2 SYDVKM. The CDR3 has 16 amino acids. Trimming stripped 3 bases from V and 1 base from J, with 16 bases between.

The chain joins TRBV7-2 to TRBJ2-7; the match to TRBD2 covers 7 bases. This CDR3 has 15 amino acids. Germline V gene data show CDR1 as SGHTA and CDR2 as FQGNSA. Trimming at V came to 5 bases and at J to 4 bases, leaving 11 bases not matched to a gene. CDR3 DNA sequence: TGTGCCAGCAGCCGGGAGGTCGGGACGGGATACGAGCAGTACTTC. This encodes CASSREVGTGYEQYF.

This sequence joins TRBV24-1 and TRBJ1-6; D gene ambiguous. This CDR3 has 16 residues. Germline lookup yields CDR1 KGHDR and CDR2 SFDVKD. Trimming cost V 7 bases and J 0 bases, with 12 bases left between them. The CDR3 DNA follows: TGTGCCACCAGCTACAGACCTAGCTCCTATAATTCACCCCTCCACTTT. This encodes CATSYRPSSYNSPLHF.

Notes on this clone: The same CDR3 arises from other DNA sequences in this sample as well. The chain is built from TRBV18 and TRBJ2-7; the match to TRBD2 covers 8 bases. Germline loops: CDR1 KGHSH, CDR2 LQKENI. With 3 bases clipped from V and 0 bases from J, the junction kept 1 base outside the gene matches. CDR3 length: 14 amino acids. Here the CDR3 DNA reads TGTGCCAGCTCACCGGGGACTAGCTCCTACGAGCAGTACTTC. This translates into CASSPGTSSYEQYF.

This chain joins TRBV14 and TRBJ2-1; 8 bases match TRBD2. CDR1 SGHDN and CDR2 FVKESK come from the germline V gene. Trimming cost V 4 bases and J 10 bases; bases outside gene matches: 9. This CDR3 has 14 residues. In nucleotides, the CDR3 is TGTGCCAGCAGCCGAGACGGGGGGGCCGGGGAGCAGTTCTTC. Translation gives CASSRDGGAGEQFF.

The J gene is TRBJ1-5, the V gene TRBV28; 8 positions agree with TRBD1. The J segment lost 6 bases and the V segment lost 7 bases, leaving 5 bases of the junction unmatched. CDR3 size: 13 residues. The germline gives CDR1 MDHEN, CDR2 SYDVKM. For the CDR3, the DNA is TGTGCCAGCAATCAGGGGGCCGGTCAGCCCCAGCATTTT. It translates to CASNQGAGQPQHF.

This chain connects TRBV12-5 to TRBJ2-1; D may correspond to TRBD1 or TRBD2 (12 bases each). The V gene lost 9 bases and the J gene lost 8 bases, with 38 bases spanning the gap. This CDR3 region has 20 residues. The germline V gene encodes CDR1 LGHNT and CDR2 FRNRAP. The CDR3 protein is CASSVLGTGGPSGRAYEQFF. The CDR3 DNA reads TGTGCTAGCTCCGTGTTGGGGACAGGGGGCCCTAGCGGGAGGGCCTATGAGCAGTTCTTC. Combining the CDR3 with reference TRBV12-5 and TRBJ2-1 gives the whole variable domain DARVTQTPRHKVTEMGQEVTMRCQPILGHNTVFWYRQTMMQGLELLAYFRNRAPLDDSGMPKDRFSAEMPDATLATLKIQPSEPRDSAVYFCASSVLGTGGPSGRAYEQFFGPGTRLTVL.

This clone has a handful of counts. Mismatch with germline at one junction end may stem from a read error. V usage is TRBV28 and J usage is TRBJ2-1; 8 nucleotides match TRBD2. Germline values: CDR1 MDHEN, CDR2 SYDVKM. The CDR3 contains 18 residues. CDR3 residues: CASRSPAWREVSNNEQFF. The CDR3 bases are TGTGCCAGCAGATCGCCTGCGTGGCGGGAGGTCTCCAACAATGAGCAGTTCTTC.

This chain joins TRBV4-1 and TRBJ2-1; 10 nucleotides match TRBD2. The CDR3 loop spans 16 amino acids. Germline CDR1 MGHRA, CDR2 YSYEKL. With 6 bases clipped from V and 3 bases from J, the junction kept 8 bases outside the gene matches. CDR3 residues: CASRHVAGGVYNEQFF. The CDR3 coding sequence is TGCGCCAGCAGACACGTAGCGGGAGGAGTCTACAATGAGCAGTTCTTC.

The chain joins TRBV6-4 to TRBJ2-1, with 8 bases fitting TRBD2. The V gene end was trimmed by 2 bases and the J gene end by 4 bases; junction bases not matched to a gene: 4. The CDR3 has 15 amino acids. The germline CDR1 and CDR2 sequences are MRHNA and SNTAGT. The CDR3 loop reads CASSDRSGRYNEQFF. In DNA form, the CDR3 reads TGTGCCAGCAGTGACCGCAGCGGGAGATACAATGAGCAGTTCTTC.

The rearrangement joins TRBV18 to TRBJ2-5; D is possibly TRBD2 (6 bases). The CDR3 loop spans 14 amino acids. Germline values: CDR1 KGHSH, CDR2 LQKENI. V gave up 0 bases and J gave up 1 base, with 6 bases separating them. This CDR3 reads CASSPPRGQETQYF. Here the CDR3 DNA reads TGTGCCAGCTCACCACCGCGGGGCCAAGAGACCCAGTACTTC.

The chain links TRBV29-1 to TRBJ1-2; D is ambiguous. Germline V gene sequence: CDR1 SQVTM, CDR2 ANQGSEA. Trimming removed 1 base from V and 2 bases from J, with 8 bases in between. The CDR3 totals 13 residues. In nucleotides, the CDR3 is TGCAGCGTTGAAGCGGGAGAGAACTATGGCTACACCTTC. Protein: CSVEAGENYGYTF.

This chain uses TRBV28 with TRBJ2-7; D is possibly TRBD1 (5 bases). CDR3 size: 14 residues. Germline V gene lookup returns CDR1 MDHEN and CDR2 SYDVKM. Trimming took off 2 bases at V and 13 bases at J, with 21 bases between the two ends. The CDR3 coding sequence is TGTGCCAGCAGTTTAATCGGATTACAGGCGCGGTTTTACTTC. Encoded protein: CASSLIGLQARFYF.

The J gene is TRBJ2-7, the V gene TRBV6-2 or TRBV6-3; D is unresolved. The CDR3 is 15 amino acids. V was pared by 6 bases and J by 3 bases, with 18 bases between. Germline V gene data show CDR1 as MNHEY and CDR2 as SVGEGT. The CDR3 is CASSEPPTVSYEQYF. For the CDR3, the DNA is TGTGCCAGCAGCGAACCCCCAACAGTGAGCTACGAGCAGTACTTC.

CDR3 region: CATSEDSNNYNEQFF. The CDR3 DNA follows: TGTGCCACCAGTGAGGACAGCAACAACTACAATGAGCAGTTCTTC. The J gene is TRBJ2-1, the V gene TRBV24-1, with D perhaps matching TRBD1 (6 bases). The germline CDR1 and CDR2 sequences are KGHDR and SFDVKD. The V end lost 4 bases, the J end lost 3 bases, and 12 bases lay between the germline ends. The CDR3 has 15 amino acids.

The V gene is TRBV1, the J gene TRBJ1-5. TRBV1 is termed a pseudogene. The CDR3 is made up of 17 amino acids. CDR3 sequence: CTSSQDPGVGSNQPQHF. The CDR3 DNA reads TGCACCAGCAGCCAAGATCCTGGAGTGGGAAGCAATCAGCCCCAGCATTTT.

This chain joins TRBV6-1 and TRBJ2-3, with 8 bases matching TRBD1. The CDR3 loop spans 15 amino acids. Germline V lookup: CDR1 MNHNS, CDR2 SASEGT. V shed 2 bases and J 4 bases; nucleotides not matched to a gene: 5. The CDR3 region is CASSELTGEPDTQYF. CDR3 nucleotide sequence: TGTGCCAGCAGTGAACTGACAGGGGAACCAGATACGCAGTATTTT.

The chain has TRBV15 and TRBJ2-1, with 11 bases lining up with TRBD2. Germline CDR1 reads LNHNV; CDR2 reads YYDKDF (reference sequence). The CDR3 spans 17 residues. V lost 1 base and J lost 4; bases outside the gene matches: 6. CDR3 protein: CATSRGTSGRRYNEQFF. The CDR3 DNA follows: TGTGCCACCAGCAGAGGAACTAGCGGGAGACGGTACAATGAGCAGTTCTTC. The whole variable domain, filled in from reference TRBV15 and TRBJ2-1, reads DAMVIQNPRYQVTQFGKPVTLSCSQTLNHNVMYWYQQKSSQAPKLLFHYYDKDFNNEADTPDNFQSRRPNTSFCFLDIRSPGLGDTAMYLCATSRGTSGRRYNEQFFGPGTRLTVL.

V is TRBV5-1 and J is TRBJ2-5, with D tentatively TRBD1 (5 bases). The CDR3 spans 15 residues. CDR1 is SGHRS and CDR2 is YFSETQ in the germline V gene. Trimming stripped 7 bases from V and 1 base from J, with 17 bases between. The CDR3: CASHIQGLSQETQYF. For the CDR3, the DNA is TGCGCCAGCCATATTCAGGGTCTAAGCCAAGAGACCCAGTACTTC.

The rearrangement links TRBV30 to TRBJ1-6, with D possibly matching TRBD1 (6 bases). This CDR3 is built from 14 residues. V dropped 5 bases and J dropped 4 bases, with 12 bases sitting between them. Germline assignment: CDR1 GTSNPN and CDR2 SVGIG (reference sequence). DNA of the CDR3: TGTGCCTGGTTAGACAGGACTTATAATTCACCCCTCCACTTT. Translation gives CAWLDRTYNSPLHF.

This rearrangement joins TRBV4-1 to TRBJ1-5; tentative D call: TRBD1 (5 bases). Trimming stripped 0 bases from V and 2 bases from J, with 11 bases between. CDR3 length equals 16 residues. Germline loops: CDR1 MGHRA, CDR2 YSYEKL. The CDR3 coding sequence is TGCGCCAGCAGCCAAGACACCGCAGGGCGCAATCAGCCCCAGCATTTT. This gives the protein CASSQDTAGRNQPQHF.

The genes are TRBV10-3 and TRBJ1-2, with 9 bases matching TRBD1. Germline CDR1 reads ENHRY; CDR2 reads SYGVKD. V lost 6 bases to trimming and J lost 8 bases; unmatched junction nucleotides: 7. The CDR3 extends over 13 amino acids. CDR3 residues: CAISTGGVGGYTF. The CDR3 DNA is TGTGCCATCAGCACAGGGGGCGTAGGGGGCTACACCTTC.

This clone occurred a few times. The chain has TRBV5-4 and TRBJ2-2; 11 bases match TRBD2. With V trimmed by 3 bases and J by 2 bases, 6 bases remained unmatched. CDR1 is SGHNT, CDR2 YYREEE, per germline (reference sequence). The CDR3 runs 17 residues. DNA for the CDR3: TGTGCCAGCAGCTCTGGGACTAGCGGTTATAACACCGGGGAGCTGTTTTTT. Translation: CASSSGTSGYNTGELFF.

This clone has just a few counts. The rearrangement links TRBV9 to TRBJ2-5; 8 bases match TRBD2. CDR1 is SGDLS, CDR2 YYNGEE, per germline. With V trimmed by 0 bases and J by 2 bases, 6 bases remained unmatched. The length of the CDR3 is 16 residues. CDR3 residues: CASSVGVSSGQETQYF. As DNA, the CDR3 is TGTGCCAGCAGCGTAGGGGTTTCTAGCGGGCAAGAGACCCAGTACTTC. Full variable domain (remainder filled in from reference TRBV9 and TRBJ2-5): DSGVTQTPKHLITATGQRVTLRCSPRSGDLSVYWYQQSLDQGLQFLIQYYNGEERAKGNILERFSAQQFPDLHSELNLSSLELGDSALYFCASSVGVSSGQETQYFGPGTRLLVL.

The chain links TRBV18 to TRBJ2-3; the D gene is possibly TRBD1 (5 bases). The CDR3 is 15 residues long. Germline V gene lookup returns CDR1 KGHSH and CDR2 LQKENI. Trimming shortened V by 5 bases and J by 0 bases, and 12 bases separated the two germline ends. The CDR3 spells CASSSTAASTDTQYF. The CDR3 nucleotides read TGTGCCAGCTCATCGACAGCAGCTAGCACAGATACGCAGTATTTT.

The chain combines TRBV5-6 with TRBJ1-5; D is uncertain. The germline gives CDR1 SGHDT, CDR2 YYEEEE. The V and J ends lost 0 bases and 0 bases respectively, with 4 bases between them. This CDR3 contains 14 residues. This chain's CDR3 is CASSLGVSNQPQHF. The DNA of the CDR3 is TGTGCCAGCAGCTTGGGTGTTAGCAATCAGCCCCAGCATTTT.

The sample holds a few counts of this clone. The chain has TRBV18 and TRBJ2-5; D is uncertain. Between the trimmed V and J ends, which lost 0 bases and 5 bases, there was a span of 13 bases. Germline V gene lookup returns CDR1 KGHSH and CDR2 LQKENI. The CDR3 length is 15 residues. CDR3: CASSPPVESRETQYF. The CDR3 DNA follows: TGTGCCAGCTCACCACCGGTTGAGAGCCGGGAGACCCAGTACTTC.

The chain has TRBV9 and TRBJ2-3; no reliable D call. The germline CDR1 and CDR2 sequences are SGDLS and YYNGEE. Trimming cost V 0 bases and J 4 bases, with 9 bases left between them. CDR3 length equals 14 residues. For the CDR3, the DNA is TGTGCCAGCAGCGTAGTTGCCCCGGCAGATACGCAGTATTTT. Amino acids: CASSVVAPADTQYF. The variable domain in full, completed from reference TRBV9 and TRBJ2-3, reads DSGVTQTPKHLITATGQRVTLRCSPRSGDLSVYWYQQSLDQGLQFLIQYYNGEERAKGNILERFSAQQFPDLHSELNLSSLELGDSALYFCASSVVAPADTQYFGPGTRLTVL.